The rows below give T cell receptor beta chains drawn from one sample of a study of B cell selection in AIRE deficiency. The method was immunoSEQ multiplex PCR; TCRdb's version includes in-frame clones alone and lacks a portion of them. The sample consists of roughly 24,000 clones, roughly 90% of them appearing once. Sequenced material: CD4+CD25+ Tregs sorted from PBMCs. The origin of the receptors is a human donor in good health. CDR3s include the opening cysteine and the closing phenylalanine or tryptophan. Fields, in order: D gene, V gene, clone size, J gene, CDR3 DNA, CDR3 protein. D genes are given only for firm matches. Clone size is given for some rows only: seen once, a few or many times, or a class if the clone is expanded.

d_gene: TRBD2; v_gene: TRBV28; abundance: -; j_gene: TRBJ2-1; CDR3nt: TGTGCCAGCAGGGGCCCTAGCGGGGTCTCCTACAATGAGCAGTTCTTC; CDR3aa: CASRGPSGVSYNEQFF
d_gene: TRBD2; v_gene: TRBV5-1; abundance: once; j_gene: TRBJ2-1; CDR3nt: TGCGCCAGCAGCTTGGGGCTAGCGGGGAACAATGAGCAGTTCTTC; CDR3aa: CASSLGLAGNNEQFF
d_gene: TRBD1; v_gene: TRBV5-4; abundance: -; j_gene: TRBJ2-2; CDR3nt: TGTGCCAGCCGCCCTTGGGAGGGACAGGGGTACACCGGGGAGCTGTTTTTT; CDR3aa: CASRPWEGQGYTGELFF
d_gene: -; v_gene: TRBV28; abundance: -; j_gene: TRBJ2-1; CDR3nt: TGTGCCAGCAGCCCAGGGACACCGGGAAACAATGAGCAGTTCTTC; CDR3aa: CASSPGTPGNNEQFF
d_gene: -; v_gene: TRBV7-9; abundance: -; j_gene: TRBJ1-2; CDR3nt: TGTGCCAGCAGCGGGGGAGGCAGTTCCCTCCTGGACGGCTACACCTTC; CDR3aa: CASSGGGSSLLDGYTF
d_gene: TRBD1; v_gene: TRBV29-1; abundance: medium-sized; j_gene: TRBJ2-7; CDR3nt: TGCAGCGTTCGGGAAGGGGGCGCAGCCCGCGAGCAGTACTTC; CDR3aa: CSVREGGAAREQYF
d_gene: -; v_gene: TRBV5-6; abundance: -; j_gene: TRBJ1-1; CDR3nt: TGTGCCAGCAGCTTGGCGGGAAGGGGAGCTTTCTTT; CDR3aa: CASSLAGRGAFF
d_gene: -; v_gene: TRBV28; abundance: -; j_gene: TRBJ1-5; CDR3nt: TGTGCCAGCAGACTTAGCAATCAGCCCCAGCATTTT; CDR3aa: CASRLSNQPQHF
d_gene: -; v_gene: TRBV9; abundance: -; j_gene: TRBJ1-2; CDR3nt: TGTGCCAGCAGCGTAGAAGGGTCCAGGGTAGGAGGCTACACCTTC; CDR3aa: CASSVEGSRVGGYTF
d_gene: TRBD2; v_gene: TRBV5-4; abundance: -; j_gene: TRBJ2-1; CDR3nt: TGTGCCAGCAGCTCGGGGACTAGCGGGGCCCCCTACAATGAGCAGTTCTTC; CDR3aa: CASSSGTSGAPYNEQFF
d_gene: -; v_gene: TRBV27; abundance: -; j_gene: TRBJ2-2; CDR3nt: TGTGCCAGCAGTTTAGAAGCGGGTCGGACCGGGGAGCTGTTTTTT; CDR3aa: CASSLEAGRTGELFF
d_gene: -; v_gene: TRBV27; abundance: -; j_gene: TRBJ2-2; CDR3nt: TGTGCCAGCAGTTTATCGGTAATGTCGGGGGAGCTGTTTTTT; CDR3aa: CASSLSVMSGELFF
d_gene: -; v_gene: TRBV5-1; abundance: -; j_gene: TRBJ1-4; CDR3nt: TGCGCCAGCAGCTCACACCTGGGACTGATTAATGAAAAACTGTTTTTT; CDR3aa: CASSSHLGLINEKLFF
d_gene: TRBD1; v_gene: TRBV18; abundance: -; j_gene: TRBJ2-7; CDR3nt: TGTGCCAGCTCACCACTGTCACAGGGGGCCGGGAACGAGCAGTACTTC; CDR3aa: CASSPLSQGAGNEQYF
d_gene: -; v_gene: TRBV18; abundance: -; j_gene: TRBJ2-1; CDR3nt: TGTGCCAGCTCACCCTCCGGGACGCCCGGTTCAAACAATGAGCAGTTCTTC; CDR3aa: CASSPSGTPGSNNEQFF
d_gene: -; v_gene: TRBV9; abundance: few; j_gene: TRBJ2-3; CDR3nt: TGTGCCAGCAGCCCGGTCGGGACTGGGGCCCCAGATACGCAGTATTTT; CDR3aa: CASSPVGTGAPDTQYF
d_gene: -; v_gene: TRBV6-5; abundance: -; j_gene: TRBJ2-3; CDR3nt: TGTGCCAGCAGGCCCGGGCGGGTTTTTGCAGATACGCAGTATTTT; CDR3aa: CASRPGRVFADTQYF
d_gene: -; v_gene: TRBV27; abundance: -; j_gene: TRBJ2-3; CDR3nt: TGTGCCAGCACCCGCTGGAGCACAGATACGCAGTATTTT; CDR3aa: CASTRWSTDTQYF
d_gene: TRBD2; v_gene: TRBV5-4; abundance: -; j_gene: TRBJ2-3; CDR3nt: TGTGCCAGCAGCTTTAGCGCTAGCGGGGGAGATACGCAGTATTTT; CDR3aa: CASSFSASGGDTQYF
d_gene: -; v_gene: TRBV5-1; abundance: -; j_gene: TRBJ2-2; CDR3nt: TGCGCCAGCAGCTCGAGTTGGGCGGGGGCCCCGAACACCGGGGAGCTGTTTTTT; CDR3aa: CASSSSWAGAPNTGELFF
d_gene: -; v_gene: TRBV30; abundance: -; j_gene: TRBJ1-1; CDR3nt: TGTGCCTGGACTCGGGGGGGAGGTGGCATGAACACTGAAGCTTTCTTT; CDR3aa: CAWTRGGGGMNTEAFF
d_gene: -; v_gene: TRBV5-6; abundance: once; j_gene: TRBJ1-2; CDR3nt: TGTGCCAGCAGCTTAAGGGGTCTCATCTTAATCTATGGCTACACCTTC; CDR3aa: CASSLRGLILIYGYTF
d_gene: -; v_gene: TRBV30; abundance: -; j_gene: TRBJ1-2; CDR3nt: TGTGCCTGGGGGGGTCGGACGGTCGATCGGACCTATGGCTACACCTTC; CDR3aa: CAWGGRTVDRTYGYTF
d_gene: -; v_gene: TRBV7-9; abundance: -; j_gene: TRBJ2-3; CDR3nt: TGTGCCAGCAGCCCCTGGGGGTCCACAGATACGCAGTATTTT; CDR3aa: CASSPWGSTDTQYF
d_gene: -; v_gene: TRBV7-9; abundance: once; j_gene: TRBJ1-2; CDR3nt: TGTGCCAGCAGCTTAGGCGTAGGGGTATCTAACTATGGCTACACCTTC; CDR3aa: CASSLGVGVSNYGYTF
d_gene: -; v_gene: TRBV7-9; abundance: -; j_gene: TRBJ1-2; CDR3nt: TGTGCCAGCAGCTCTTGGTGGTCAGGCGGGTATGGCTACACCTTC; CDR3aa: CASSSWWSGGYGYTF
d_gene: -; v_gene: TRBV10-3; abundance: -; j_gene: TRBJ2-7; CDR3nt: TGTGCCATCGGTCCACTGGGAAACTCCTACGAGCAGTACTTC; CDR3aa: CAIGPLGNSYEQYF
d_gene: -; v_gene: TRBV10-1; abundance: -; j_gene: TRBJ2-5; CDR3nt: TGCGCCAGCAGTGAGCCTCTTGCCGGGGGACTCCAAGAGACCCAGTACTTC; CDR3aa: CASSEPLAGGLQETQYF
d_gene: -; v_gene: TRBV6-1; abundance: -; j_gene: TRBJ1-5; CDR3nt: TGTGCCAGCAGTGAAGGCCGGGCCCCCGGGCAGCCCCAGCATTTT; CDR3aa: CASSEGRAPGQPQHF
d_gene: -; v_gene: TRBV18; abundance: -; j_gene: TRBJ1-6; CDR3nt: TGTGCCAGCTCGCCAGGAACTATTTACAATTCACCCCTCCACTTT; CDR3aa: CASSPGTIYNSPLHF
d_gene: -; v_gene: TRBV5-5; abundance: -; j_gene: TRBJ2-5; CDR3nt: TGTGCCAGCAGATCGCTAGCGCGCCAAGAGACCCAGTACTTC; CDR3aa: CASRSLARQETQYF
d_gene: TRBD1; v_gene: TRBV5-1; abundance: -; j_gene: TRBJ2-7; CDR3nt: TGCGCCAGCAGCGGCGACAGGGGGGCGTACGAGCAGTACTTC; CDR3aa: CASSGDRGAYEQYF
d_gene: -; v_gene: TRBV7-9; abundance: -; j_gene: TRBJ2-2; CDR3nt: TGTGCCAGCAGCTCGTCTATGGCCGGGGAGCTGTTTTTT; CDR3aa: CASSSSMAGELFF
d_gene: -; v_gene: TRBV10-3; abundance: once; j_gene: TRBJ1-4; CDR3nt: TGTGCTTCCTCCAGAGAGCCGGTGGTAGTTAATGAAAAACTGTTTTTT; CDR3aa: CASSREPVVVNEKLFF
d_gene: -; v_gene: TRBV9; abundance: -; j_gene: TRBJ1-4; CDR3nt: TGTGCCAGCAGCCCCTCGGGGGCTAATGAAAAACTGTTTTTT; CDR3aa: CASSPSGANEKLFF
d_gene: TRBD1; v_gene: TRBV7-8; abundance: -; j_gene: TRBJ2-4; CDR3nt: TGTGCCAGCAGCTTAGGGGACAGCGCCCCCAAAAACATTCAGTACTTC; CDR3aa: CASSLGDSAPKNIQYF
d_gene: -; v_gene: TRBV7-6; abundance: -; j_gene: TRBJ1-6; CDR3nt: TGTGCCAGCAGCTCCTCACGGGGTAATTCACCCCTCCACTTT; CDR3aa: CASSSSRGNSPLHF
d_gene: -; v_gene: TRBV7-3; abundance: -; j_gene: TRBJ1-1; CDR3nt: TGTGCCAGCAGCTTAAGGGCAGCCCTGAACACTGAAGCTTTCTTT; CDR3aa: CASSLRAALNTEAFF